The source of this T cell receptor beta chain is a study of brain T cells in children with intractable seizures. Findings of the study overall: HCMV serostatus was not known, and viral specificity came from CDR3 similarity only. Clones missing pre-surgery may reflect undersampling of that blood sample.

Remarks on this clone: Its antigen is unidentified.

TCRdb keeps only in-frame clones here, not all; method: immunoSEQ multiplex PCR. The table includes about 340,000 clones, about 93% detected once. Documented time point: blood from clinic visit 5 months post-surgery; TSC patient then seizure free. The sequenced cases were selected for having the highest brain T cell transcript signatures. Pre-surgery treatment included at least one anti-epileptic drug. V lost 0 bases and J lost 7, with 10 bases in between. This CDR3 region has 14 residues. Germline CDR1 SGDLS, CDR2 YYNGEE. This material consisted of peripheral blood, taken roughly 5 months after surgery. This clonotype was sampled from a boy under two years old with tuberous sclerosis and intractable seizures. The rearrangement joins TRBV9 to TRBJ2-2; D possibly matches TRBD1 or TRBD2 (5 bases each). DNA of the CDR3: TGTGCCAGCAGCGTAGTGGGGGAAATCGGGGAGCTGTTTTTT. Translating it yields CASSVVGEIGELFF.